The 2 T cell receptor beta chains presented below share a single source sample, sequenced in a study of T cell repertoires in cytomegalovirus infection. TCRdb ran MiXCR on the reads and lists one entry per CDR3 protein. Altogether about 460,000 distinct CDR3 sequences are present, about 11% being singletons, with the ten largest covering about 9.4%. Sequencing was done on a sample of PBMCs. These TCRs come from a human donor in good health (CMV status not recorded). Some clones in this sample may be carry-over from other donors' samples.

This clonotype was recorded a few times. V is TRBV23-1 and J is TRBJ2-3; 10 bases line up with TRBD2. Being an ORF, TRBV23-1 has a function that is uncertain. The CDR3 is made up of 16 amino acids. Trimming removed 2 bases from V and 2 bases from J; junction bases left unmatched: 4. In DNA, the CDR3 is TGCGCCAGCAGTCAAAAAAGCGGGGGGGACACAGATACGCAGTATTTT. Amino acid sequence: CASSQKSGGDTDTQYF.

This clonotype occurred many times. V usage is TRBV7-8 and J usage is TRBJ1-2, with 9 bases matching TRBD1. The germline V gene has CDR1 SGHVS and CDR2 FQNEAQ. V lost 1 base and J lost 5; bases outside the gene matches: 5. This CDR3 contains 15 residues. CDR3 amino acids: CASSLEWDRVYGYTF. In nucleotides, the CDR3 is TGTGCCAGCAGCTTAGAGTGGGACAGGGTTTATGGCTACACCTTC.